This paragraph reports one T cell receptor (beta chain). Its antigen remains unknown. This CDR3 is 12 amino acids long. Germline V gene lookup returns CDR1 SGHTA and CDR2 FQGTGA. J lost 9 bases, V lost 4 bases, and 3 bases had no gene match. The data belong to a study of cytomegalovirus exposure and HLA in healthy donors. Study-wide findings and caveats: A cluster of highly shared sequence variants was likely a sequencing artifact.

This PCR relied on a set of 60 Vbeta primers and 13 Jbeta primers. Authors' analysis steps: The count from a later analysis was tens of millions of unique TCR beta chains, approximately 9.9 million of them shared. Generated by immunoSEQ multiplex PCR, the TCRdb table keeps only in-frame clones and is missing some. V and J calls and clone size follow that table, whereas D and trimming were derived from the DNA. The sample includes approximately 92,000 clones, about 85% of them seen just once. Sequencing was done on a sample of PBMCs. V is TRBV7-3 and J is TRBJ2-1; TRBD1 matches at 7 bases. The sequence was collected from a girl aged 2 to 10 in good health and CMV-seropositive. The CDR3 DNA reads TGTGCCAGCAGCTACGGACAGGCTGAGCAGTTCTTC. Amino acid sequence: CASSYGQAEQFF.